This T cell receptor (beta chain) was observed in a study of T cell responses to AZD1222 COVID-19 vaccine. Libraries were prepared by immunoSEQ multiplex PCR; TCRdb keeps only in-frame clonotypes and omits some of them. The sample has over 110,000 clones, roughly 93% seen once. V was cut by 0 bases and J by 6 bases, with 12 bases left in between. The CDR3 consists of 14 residues. Germline assignment: CDR1 SGDLS and CDR2 YYNGEE. The clonotype originates from an adult who received the AZD1222 COVID-19 vaccine. The genes are TRBV9 and TRBJ1-1; D is ambiguous. This specimen was peripheral blood, taken 28 days after the second AZD1222 dose. CDR3 nucleotide sequence: TGTGCCAGCAGCGTAGGAGGCAACGTACCTGAAGCTTTCTTT. It is translated as CASSVGGNVPEAFF.